This is a list of T cell receptor beta chains from one sample in a study of human T cells and chemical hapten exposure. TCRdb itself ran the RACE reads through MiXCR, one entry per CDR3 protein. The data show 80,000 to 100,000 distinct CDR3 sequences, around 25% seen once. Sequencing used whole blood, obtained in connection with sensitization to the hapten diphenylcyclopropenone (DPC). All receptors come from a man in his forties with alopecia areata. Some clones in this sample may be carry-over from other donors' samples. Each CDR3 is given with its conserved first and last residue. D genes are given only for firm matches.

CDR3 protein: CASSQRTSGPYEQYF
V gene: TRBV3-1
J gene: TRBJ2-7
D gene: TRBD2

CDR3 protein: CASSLAGGRGDTQYF
V gene: TRBV27
J gene: TRBJ2-3
D gene: TRBD2

CDR3 protein: CASSFGTALREQYF
V gene: TRBV11-1
J gene: TRBJ2-7
D gene: TRBD1

CDR3 protein: CASSSGSRRGANVLTF
V gene: TRBV28
J gene: TRBJ2-6
D gene: NA

CDR3 protein: CSAPRGNTGELFF
V gene: TRBV20-1
J gene: TRBJ2-2
D gene: NA

CDR3 protein: CASSLNGGDEQYF
V gene: TRBV7-3
J gene: TRBJ2-7
D gene: NA

CDR3 protein: CASSLRSLGTDTQYF
V gene: TRBV5-1
J gene: TRBJ2-3
D gene: NA

CDR3 protein: CASSLASYGYTF
V gene: TRBV7-2
J gene: TRBJ1-2
D gene: NA

CDR3 protein: CASSYSGRRDEQFF
V gene: TRBV28
J gene: TRBJ2-1
D gene: TRBD2

CDR3 protein: CASSSDSYGDTF
V gene: TRBV28
J gene: TRBJ1-2
D gene: NA

CDR3 protein: CSAITGVAQYF
V gene: TRBV20-1
J gene: TRBJ2-3
D gene: TRBD1

CDR3 protein: CASSYSDAGSGANVLTF
V gene: TRBV6-5
J gene: TRBJ2-6
D gene: NA

CDR3 protein: CASSPQSPQETQYF
V gene: TRBV18
J gene: TRBJ2-5
D gene: NA

CDR3 protein: CASNRDRGMPQHF
V gene: TRBV6-5
J gene: TRBJ1-5
D gene: TRBD1

CDR3 protein: CASSTTTWDTQYF
V gene: TRBV12-3/TRBV12-4
J gene: TRBJ2-3
D gene: NA

CDR3 protein: CASSQAGTSFTQYF
V gene: TRBV7-2
J gene: TRBJ2-5
D gene: TRBD2

CDR3 protein: CSARWWRNAQGAFF
V gene: TRBV20-1
J gene: TRBJ1-1
D gene: NA

CDR3 protein: CASSLLSGDYSNQPQHF
V gene: TRBV28
J gene: TRBJ1-5
D gene: NA

CDR3 protein: CASSSLAGALGEQYF
V gene: TRBV12-3/TRBV12-4
J gene: TRBJ2-7
D gene: TRBD2

CDR3 protein: CASSNDRSYSNQPQHF
V gene: TRBV2
J gene: TRBJ1-5
D gene: NA

CDR3 protein: CASSLTGVHEQYF
V gene: TRBV7-3
J gene: TRBJ2-7
D gene: NA

CDR3 protein: CASTLGDGTRGGEQYF
V gene: TRBV12-3/TRBV12-4
J gene: TRBJ2-7
D gene: TRBD2

CDR3 protein: CATSRDFKTREQFF
V gene: TRBV15
J gene: TRBJ2-1
D gene: NA

CDR3 protein: CASSEWGSTDTQYF
V gene: TRBV10-1
J gene: TRBJ2-3
D gene: NA

CDR3 protein: CASSGTGAPNTGELFF
V gene: TRBV19
J gene: TRBJ2-2
D gene: NA